Listed here are 10 T cell receptor beta chains from one sample, sequenced in a study of cytomegalovirus exposure and HLA in healthy donors. 60 Vbeta and 13 Jbeta primers were used in PCR. Sequencing used immunoSEQ multiplex PCR; TCRdb keeps in-frame clones, though not all of them. The sample yields 110,000 or so clones, roughly 80% seen once. The sample consisted of PBMCs. All receptors derive from a man in his thirties or forties in good health and CMV-seropositive.

This chain links TRBV28 with TRBJ1-1; a weak D match, TRBD1 (5 bases). Trimming stripped 7 bases from V and 5 bases from J, with 20 bases between. Germline values: CDR1 MDHEN, CDR2 SYDVKM. CDR3 size: 15 residues. This chain's CDR3 is CASIPYGDSWTEAFF. CDR3 nucleotide sequence: TGTGCCAGCATTCCATATGGCGACAGTTGGACTGAAGCTTTCTTT.

On this clone itself: One end of the junction does not line up with germline, which may come from a read error. The chain joins TRBV4-3 to TRBJ2-2; no definite D call. The CDR3 loop spans 14 amino acids. The germline V gene encodes CDR1 LGHNA and CDR2 YSLEER. The CDR3 protein is CASTDQANIGELFF. As DNA, the CDR3 is TGCGCCAGCACCGATCAAGCGAACATCGGGGAGCTGTTTTTT.

The count of this clone is one. The V gene is TRBV7-2, the J gene TRBJ2-2, with TRBD1 identical over 7 bases. The CDR3 length is 14 residues. Per germline, CDR1 SGHTA and CDR2 FQGNSA. With V trimmed by 1 base and J by 11 bases, 7 bases remained unmatched. The CDR3 sequence is CASSLGRQGVELFF. The CDR3 DNA reads as TGTGCCAGCAGCTTAGGGAGGCAGGGGGTAGAGCTGTTTTTT.

The chain couples TRBV4-1 to TRBJ1-6; 10 bases are a match to TRBD1. The CDR3 length is 20 residues. Germline loops: CDR1 MGHRA, CDR2 YSYEKL. With 0 bases clipped from V and 5 bases from J, the junction kept 13 bases outside the gene matches. The CDR3 loop reads CASSQEPKGTGEVDNSPLHF. CDR3 DNA: TGCGCCAGCAGCCAAGAGCCCAAAGGGACAGGGGAGGTTGATAATTCACCCCTCCACTTT.

This chain links TRBV5-1 with TRBJ1-1, with D unclear. V was shortened by 5 bases and J by 7 bases, with 9 bases between the two germline ends. Germline lookup yields CDR1 SGHRS and CDR2 YFSETQ. This CDR3 has 11 residues. This CDR3 is CASRRGLEAFF. The CDR3 bases are TGCGCCAGCAGAAGAGGGCTTGAAGCTTTCTTT.

This clone was counted only a few times. The gene calls are TRBV18 and TRBJ1-2, with D perhaps matching TRBD1 (6 bases). The germline CDR1 and CDR2 sequences are KGHSH and LQKENI. The CDR3 consists of 16 residues. Trimming took 2 bases from V and 2 from J, leaving 15 bases between them. The CDR3 coding sequence is TGTGCCAGCTCACCAAGCAGTTATACAGGGAACTATGGCTACACCTTC. This codes for CASSPSSYTGNYGYTF.

This clone was detected only a few times. The chain recombines TRBV6-6 with TRBJ1-1, with D possibly TRBD1 on 6 matching bases. The V and J ends lost 5 bases and 3 bases respectively, with 13 bases between them. CDR3 length: 14 residues. Per germline, CDR1 MNHNY and CDR2 SVGAGI (reference sequence). CDR3 loop: CASSQQGPDTEAFF. The DNA of the CDR3 is TGTGCCAGCAGTCAACAGGGTCCAGACACTGAAGCTTTCTTT.

This sequence joins TRBV6-6 and TRBJ2-5, with D hard to call. Deletions cut 0 bases from V and 5 bases from J, with 4 bases between. The CDR3 covers 12 residues. Germline V gives CDR1 MNHNY, CDR2 SVGAGI (reference sequence). This CDR3 is CASSYSRETQYF. CDR3 nucleotides: TGTGCCAGCAGTTACTCGAGGGAGACCCAGTACTTC.

The J gene is TRBJ2-5, the V gene TRBV11-2; maybe TRBD1 (6 bases). The tail of the sequence fits TRBJ2-7 better, so the J call may be wrong. Germline-derived CDR1 and CDR2 are SGHAT and FQNNGV. CDR3 length equals 14 residues. The CDR3 sequence: CASSFNRDLGEQYF. The CDR3 region has the DNA TGTGCCAGCAGCTTTAACAGGGATTTGGGCGAGCAGTACTTC.

The CDR3 DNA sequence: TGCGCCAGCAGCTCCTCGCCCGGGGGTAAAAACATTCAGTACTTC. Encoded protein: CASSSSPGGKNIQYF. The gene calls are TRBV4-3 and TRBJ2-4; a weak D match, TRBD2 (6 bases). The CDR3 spans 15 residues. CDR1 is LGHNA, CDR2 YSLEER, per germline. V lost 5 bases to trimming and J lost 4 bases, with 15 bases between them.